This TCR beta chain is drawn from a study of blood T cell repertoires in COVID-19. As for the study in general: Samples representing acute and convalescent COVID-19 were sourced from the United States, Italy and Spain.

This CDR3 region has 14 residues. Germline CDR1 SGHDN, CDR2 FVKESK. Deletions cut 6 bases from V and 6 bases from J, with 15 bases between. Per the original methods: Estimates of nucleated cell counts were drawn from the amplification of reference gene primers. Only in-frame clones appear in the TCRdb table, and some are missing; sequencing was by immunoSEQ multiplex PCR. That table gives V, J and clone size, and the DNA gave D and trimming. This table holds about 210,000 clones, approximately 86% found once. The participants were between roughly 18 and 89 years old and came from 24 US areas. Assignments of participants to cohorts depended upon their own reported clinical history.

The source of this sequence is a woman between 40 and 50 years old with acute COVID-19. The J gene is TRBJ2-1, the V gene TRBV14; D might be TRBD2 (6 bases). Sequences were obtained from PBMCs or T cells enriched from blood (not recorded which). The CDR3 nucleotides read TGTGCCAGCAGGATTGGAACGGGAGCCAATGAGCAGTTCTTC. Translating gives CASRIGTGANEQFF.